This T cell receptor beta chain appears in the sequencing data of a study of T cell responses to AZD1222 COVID-19 vaccine. Study-wide results and limits: Most donors were white British and more were female, and clonal diversity was possibly underestimated.

Deletions cut 7 bases from V and 7 bases from J, with 14 bases between. The CDR3 is 12 residues long. The germline V gene has CDR1 SNHLY and CDR2 FYNNEI. Using immunoSEQ multiplex PCR, the repertoire was profiled, and TCRdb retains in-frame clones only, with some absent. The sample yields 150,000 or so clones, about nine tenths seen once. Regarding this clone: What it binds is not known.

The sample was peripheral blood, taken on day 0 of AZD1222 vaccination. The chain recombines TRBV2 with TRBJ2-7, with D tentatively TRBD2 (6 bases). The TCR was taken from an adult in good health. The CDR3 DNA sequence: TGTGCCAGCATCCTAGCGAAGGGAGAGCAGTACTTC. Translated: CASILAKGEQYF.